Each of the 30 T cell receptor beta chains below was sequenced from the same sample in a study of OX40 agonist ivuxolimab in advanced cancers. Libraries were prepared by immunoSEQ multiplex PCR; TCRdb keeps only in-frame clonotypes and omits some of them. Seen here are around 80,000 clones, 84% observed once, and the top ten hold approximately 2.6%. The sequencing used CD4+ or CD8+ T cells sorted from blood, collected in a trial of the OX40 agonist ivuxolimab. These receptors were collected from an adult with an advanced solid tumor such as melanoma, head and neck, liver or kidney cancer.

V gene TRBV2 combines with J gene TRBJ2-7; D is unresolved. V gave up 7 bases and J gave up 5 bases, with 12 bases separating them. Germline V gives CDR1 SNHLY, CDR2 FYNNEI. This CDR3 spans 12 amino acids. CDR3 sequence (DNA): TGTGCCAGCAACATGGCTCTGGACGAGCAGTACTTC. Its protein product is CASNMALDEQYF.

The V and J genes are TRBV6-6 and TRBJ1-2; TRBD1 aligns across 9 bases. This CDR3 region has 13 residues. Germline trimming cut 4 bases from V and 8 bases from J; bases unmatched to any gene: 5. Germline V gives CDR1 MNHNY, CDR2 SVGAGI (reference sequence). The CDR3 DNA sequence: TGTGCCAGCAGTTCTGACAGGGGGGCCGGCTACACCTTC. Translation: CASSSDRGAGYTF.

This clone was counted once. CDR3 DNA: TGTGCCAGCAGCTTAACTACAGGGGCCGTATACAATGAGCAGTTCTTC. This encodes CASSLTTGAVYNEQFF. V is TRBV7-3 and J is TRBJ2-1, with 7 bases matching TRBD1. Losses at the gene ends were 0 bases for V and 4 bases for J; bases not matched to a gene: 6. CDR3 length equals 16 residues. Germline V gene sequence: CDR1 SGHTA, CDR2 FQGTGA.

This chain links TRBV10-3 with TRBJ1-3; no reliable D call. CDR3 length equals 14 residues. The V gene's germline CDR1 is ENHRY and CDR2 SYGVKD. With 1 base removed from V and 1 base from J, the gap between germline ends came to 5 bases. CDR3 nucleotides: TGTGCCATCAGTGAGTACGGTTCTGGAAACACCATATATTTT. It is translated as CAISEYGSGNTIYF.

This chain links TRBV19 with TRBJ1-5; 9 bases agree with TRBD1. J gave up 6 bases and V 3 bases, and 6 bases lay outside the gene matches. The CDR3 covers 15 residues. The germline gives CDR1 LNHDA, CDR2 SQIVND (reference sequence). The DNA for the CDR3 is TGTGCCAGTAGTATTTGGGACAGGGTTAGTCAGCCCCAGCATTTT. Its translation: CASSIWDRVSQPQHF.

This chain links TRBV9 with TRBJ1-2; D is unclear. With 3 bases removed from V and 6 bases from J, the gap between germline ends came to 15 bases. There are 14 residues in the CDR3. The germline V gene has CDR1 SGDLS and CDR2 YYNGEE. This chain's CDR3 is CASSDPSGENGYTF. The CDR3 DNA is TGTGCCAGCAGCGACCCCTCCGGGGAGAATGGCTACACCTTC.

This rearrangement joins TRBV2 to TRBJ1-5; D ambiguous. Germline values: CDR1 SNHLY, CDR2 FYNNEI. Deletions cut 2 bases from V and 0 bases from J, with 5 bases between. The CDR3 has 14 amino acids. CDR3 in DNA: TGTGCCAGCAGTGAATGGGTTAGCAATCAGCCCCAGCATTTT. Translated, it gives CASSEWVSNQPQHF.

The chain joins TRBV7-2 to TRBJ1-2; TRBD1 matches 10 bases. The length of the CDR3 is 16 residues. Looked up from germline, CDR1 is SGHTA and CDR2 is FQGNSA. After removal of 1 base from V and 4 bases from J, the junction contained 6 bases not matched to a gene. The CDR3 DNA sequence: TGTGCCAGCAGCTTAGAGGGTGGGACAGGGGTCTATGGCTACACCTTC. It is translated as CASSLEGGTGVYGYTF. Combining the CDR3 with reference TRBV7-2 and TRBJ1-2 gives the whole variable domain GAGVSQSPSNKVTEKGKDVELRCDPISGHTALYWYRQSLGQGLEFLIYFQGNSAPDKSGLPSDRFSAERTGGSVSTLTIQRTQQEDSAVYLCASSLEGGTGVYGYTFGSGTRLTVV.

The CDR3 protein is CASRTGENYGYTF. CDR3 bases: TGTGCCAGCAGGACAGGCGAGAACTATGGCTACACCTTC. The V and J genes are TRBV28 and TRBJ1-2; D might be TRBD1 (6 bases). In germline, CDR1 is MDHEN, CDR2 SYDVKM. The CDR3 contains 13 residues. The ends were cut back, 6 bases at V and 2 bases at J, with 10 bases in the middle.

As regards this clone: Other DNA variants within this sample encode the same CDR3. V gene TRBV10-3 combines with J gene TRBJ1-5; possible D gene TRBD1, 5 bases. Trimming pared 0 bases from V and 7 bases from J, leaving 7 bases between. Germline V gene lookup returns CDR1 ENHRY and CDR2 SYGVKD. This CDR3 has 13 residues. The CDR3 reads CAISESRDQPQHF. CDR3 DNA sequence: TGTGCCATCAGTGAGTCAAGGGACCAGCCCCAGCATTTT.

The DNA for the CDR3 is TGTGCCAGTAGTACCGGGGCTAAGGGCAAAGAGACCCAGTACTTC. Protein product: CASSTGAKGKETQYF. The chain uses TRBV19 and TRBJ2-5; D tentatively reads TRBD1 or TRBD2 (5 bases each). The CDR3 has 15 amino acids. Trimming cost V 4 bases and J 3 bases, with 15 bases left between them. Germline CDR1 is LNHDA and CDR2 is SQIVND (reference sequence).

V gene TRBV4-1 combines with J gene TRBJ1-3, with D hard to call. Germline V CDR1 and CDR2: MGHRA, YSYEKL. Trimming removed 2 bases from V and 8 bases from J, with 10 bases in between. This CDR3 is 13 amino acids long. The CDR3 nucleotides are TGCGCCAGCAGCCAAAGCTGGACGGACACCATATATTTT. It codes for CASSQSWTDTIYF.

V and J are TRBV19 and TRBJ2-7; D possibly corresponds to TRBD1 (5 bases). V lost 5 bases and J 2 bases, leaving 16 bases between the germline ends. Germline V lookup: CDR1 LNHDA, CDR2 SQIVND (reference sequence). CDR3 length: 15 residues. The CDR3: CASSSPGAGPYEQYF. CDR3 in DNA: TGTGCCAGTAGTTCCCCAGGAGCAGGGCCCTACGAGCAGTACTTC.

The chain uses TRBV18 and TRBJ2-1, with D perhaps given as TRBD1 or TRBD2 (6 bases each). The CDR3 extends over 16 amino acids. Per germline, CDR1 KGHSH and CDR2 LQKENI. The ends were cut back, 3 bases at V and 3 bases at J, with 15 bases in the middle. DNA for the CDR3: TGTGCCAGCTCACCGGGGGGCAATGGGGGCTACAATGAGCAGTTCTTC. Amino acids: CASSPGGNGGYNEQFF.

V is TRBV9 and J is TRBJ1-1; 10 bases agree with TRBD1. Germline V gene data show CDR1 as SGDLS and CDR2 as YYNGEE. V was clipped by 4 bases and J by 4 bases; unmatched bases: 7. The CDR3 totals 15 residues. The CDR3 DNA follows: TGTGCCAGCAGCACCCGACAGGGGGCGGTCACTGAAGCTTTCTTT. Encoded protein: CASSTRQGAVTEAFF.

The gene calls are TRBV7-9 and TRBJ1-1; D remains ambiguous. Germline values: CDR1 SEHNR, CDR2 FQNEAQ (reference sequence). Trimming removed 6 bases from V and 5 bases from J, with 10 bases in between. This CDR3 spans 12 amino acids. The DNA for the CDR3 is TGTGCCAGCAGGGCCCTGGAGACTGAAGCTTTCTTT. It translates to CASRALETEAFF.

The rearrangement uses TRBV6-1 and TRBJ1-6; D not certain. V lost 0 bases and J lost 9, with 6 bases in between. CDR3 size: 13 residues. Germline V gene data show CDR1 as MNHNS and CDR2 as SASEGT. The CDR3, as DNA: TGTGCCAGCAGTGAAGCTGCCCGTTCACCCCTCCACTTT. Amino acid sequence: CASSEAARSPLHF.

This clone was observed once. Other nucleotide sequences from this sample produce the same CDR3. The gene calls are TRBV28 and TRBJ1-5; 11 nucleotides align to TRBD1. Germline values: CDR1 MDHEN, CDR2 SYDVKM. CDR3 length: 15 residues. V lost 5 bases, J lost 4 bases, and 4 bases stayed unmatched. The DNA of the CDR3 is TGTGCCAGCAGTCCCGGGACAGGGGGGAATCAGCCCCAGCATTTT. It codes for CASSPGTGGNQPQHF.

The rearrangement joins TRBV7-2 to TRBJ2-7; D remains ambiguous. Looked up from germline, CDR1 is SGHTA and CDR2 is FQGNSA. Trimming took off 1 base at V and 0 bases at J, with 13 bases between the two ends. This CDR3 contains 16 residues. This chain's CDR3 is CASSLGVATPSYEQYV. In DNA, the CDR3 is TGTGCCAGCAGCTTAGGGGTCGCGACCCCCTCCTACGAGCAGTACGTC.

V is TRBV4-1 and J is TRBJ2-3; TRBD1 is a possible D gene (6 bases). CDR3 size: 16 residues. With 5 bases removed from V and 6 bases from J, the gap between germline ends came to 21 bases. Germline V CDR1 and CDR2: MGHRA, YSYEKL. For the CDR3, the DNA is TGCGCCAGCAGCGGACGGACAGCCTCAACCGCGGATACGCAGTATTTT. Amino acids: CASSGRTASTADTQYF.

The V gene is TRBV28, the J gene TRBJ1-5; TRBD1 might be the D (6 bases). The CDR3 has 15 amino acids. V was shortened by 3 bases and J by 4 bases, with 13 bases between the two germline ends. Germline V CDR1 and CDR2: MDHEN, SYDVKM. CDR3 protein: CASSFSGALNQPQHF. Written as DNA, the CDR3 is TGTGCCAGCAGTTTTTCAGGGGCGTTGAATCAGCCCCAGCATTTT.

CDR3 sequence (DNA): TGTGCCAGCAGCCCTACAGTGTTGTCTACCGAGCAGTACGTC. This encodes CASSPTVLSTEQYV. This sequence joins TRBV5-4 and TRBJ2-7; D unclear. V lost 4 bases, J lost 6 bases, and 17 bases lay in between. This CDR3 has 14 residues. In germline, CDR1 is SGHNT, CDR2 YYREEE (reference sequence).

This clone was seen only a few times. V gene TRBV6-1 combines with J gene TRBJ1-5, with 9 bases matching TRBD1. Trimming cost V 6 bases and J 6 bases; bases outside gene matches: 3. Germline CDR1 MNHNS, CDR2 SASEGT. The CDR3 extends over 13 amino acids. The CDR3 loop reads CASRGQGLQPQHF. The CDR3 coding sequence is TGTGCCAGCAGGGGACAGGGCCTTCAGCCCCAGCATTTT.

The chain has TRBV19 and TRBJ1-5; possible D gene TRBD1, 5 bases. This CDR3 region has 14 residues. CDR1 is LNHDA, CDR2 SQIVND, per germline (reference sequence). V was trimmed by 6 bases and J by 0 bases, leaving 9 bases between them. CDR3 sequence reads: CASRGEASNQPQHF. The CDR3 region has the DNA TGTGCCAGTAGAGGGGAGGCTAGCAATCAGCCCCAGCATTTT.

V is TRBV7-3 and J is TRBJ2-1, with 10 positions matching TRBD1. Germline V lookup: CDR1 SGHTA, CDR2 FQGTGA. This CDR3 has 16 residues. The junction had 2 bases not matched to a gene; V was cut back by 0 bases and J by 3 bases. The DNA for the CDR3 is TGTGCCAGCAGCTTAACCGGGACAGGGGACTACAATGAGCAGTTCTTC. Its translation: CASSLTGTGDYNEQFF.

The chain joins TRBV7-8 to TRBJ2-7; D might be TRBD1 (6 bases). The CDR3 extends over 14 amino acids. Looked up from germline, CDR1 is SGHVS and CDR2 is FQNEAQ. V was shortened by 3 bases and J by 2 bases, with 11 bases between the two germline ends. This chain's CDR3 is CASSFEQGTYEQYF. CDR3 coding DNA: TGTGCCAGCAGCTTTGAACAGGGAACCTACGAGCAGTACTTC.

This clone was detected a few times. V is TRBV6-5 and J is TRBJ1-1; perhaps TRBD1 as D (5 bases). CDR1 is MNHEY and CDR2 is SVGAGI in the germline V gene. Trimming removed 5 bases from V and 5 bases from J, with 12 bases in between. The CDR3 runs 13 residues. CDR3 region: CASSPQGETEAFF. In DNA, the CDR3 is TGTGCCAGCAGTCCGCAGGGTGAGACTGAAGCTTTCTTT.

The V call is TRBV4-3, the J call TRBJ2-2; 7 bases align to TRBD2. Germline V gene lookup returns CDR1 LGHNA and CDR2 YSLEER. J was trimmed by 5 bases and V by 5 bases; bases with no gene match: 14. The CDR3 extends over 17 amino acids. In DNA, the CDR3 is TGCGCCAGCAGCGGCCCCCTCGGACCGGGGGGAACCGGGGAGCTGTTTTTT. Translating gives CASSGPLGPGGTGELFF.

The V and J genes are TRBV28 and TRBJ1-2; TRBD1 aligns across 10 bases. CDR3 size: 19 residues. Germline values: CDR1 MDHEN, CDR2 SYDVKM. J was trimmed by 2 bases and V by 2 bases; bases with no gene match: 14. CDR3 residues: CASSLPVIVGTGANYGYTF. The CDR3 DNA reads TGTGCCAGCAGTTTACCTGTAATAGTGGGGACAGGGGCAAACTATGGCTACACCTTC.

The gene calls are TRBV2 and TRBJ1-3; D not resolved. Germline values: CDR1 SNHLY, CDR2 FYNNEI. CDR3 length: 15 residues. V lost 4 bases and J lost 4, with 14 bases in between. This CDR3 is CASSAALPGGNTIYF. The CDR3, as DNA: TGTGCCAGCAGTGCGGCCCTCCCTGGCGGAAACACCATATATTTT.